Each of the 5 T cell receptor beta chains below was sequenced from the same sample in a study of a mutant IDH1 vaccine in newly diagnosed glioma. Clones were sequenced by immunoSEQ multiplex PCR, and TCRdb holds only the in-frame ones, with some missing. The table shows about 36,000 clones, with more than 80% occurring only once. Antigens of these TCRs are unknown. Indicated time point: week 5, during vaccination. One vaccine dose held 300 ug of mutant IDH1 20-mer peptide and came with topical imiquimod. The input for sequencing was PBMCs, taken from a glioma patient whose treatment included an IDH1 peptide vaccine. Receptors originate from a man aged 45 to 65 with glioma.

J is TRBJ2-5 and V is TRBV7-7; weak D call: TRBD1 (6 bases). Germline assignment: CDR1 SSHAT and CDR2 FNYEAQ (reference sequence). The CDR3 is 14 residues long. V was clipped by 1 base and J by 2 bases, with 8 bases between them. The CDR3 DNA sequence: TGTGCCAGCAGCTTAGGGACAGCTCAAGAGACCCAGTACTTC. Residues: CASSLGTAQETQYF.

This chain's CDR3 is CASSFNPDRGRTGYTF. The CDR3 bases are TGCGCCAGCAGCTTCAATCCTGACAGGGGGCGCACTGGCTACACCTTC. The V call is TRBV5-1, the J call TRBJ1-2; 10 bases align to TRBD1. The CDR3 contains 16 residues. CDR1 is SGHRS and CDR2 is YFSETQ in the germline V gene. V was pared by 2 bases and J by 7 bases, with 11 bases of the junction left unmatched.

This chain uses TRBV10-3 with TRBJ2-1; TRBD1 or TRBD2 may be the D gene (5 bases each). Trimming stripped 3 bases from V and 4 bases from J, with 10 bases between. CDR1 is ENHRY, CDR2 SYGVKD, per germline. CDR3 length: 14 amino acids. CDR3 protein: CAISDSGPYNEQFF. The CDR3 bases are TGTGCCATCAGTGACTCGGGACCTTACAATGAGCAGTTCTTC.

V is TRBV29-1 and J is TRBJ2-2; D call uncertain. The CDR3 covers 13 residues. Trimming took off 3 bases at V and 1 base at J, with 6 bases between the two ends. Germline V gene sequence: CDR1 SQVTM, CDR2 ANQGSEA. CDR3 protein: CSVDSGNTGELFF. The CDR3 DNA sequence: TGCAGCGTTGACTCAGGGAACACCGGGGAGCTGTTTTTT.

The V call is TRBV6-1, the J call TRBJ1-4; 9 nucleotides align to TRBD1. CDR3 length equals 15 residues. V was clipped by 5 bases and J by 7 bases; unmatched bases: 8. Germline V lookup: CDR1 MNHNS, CDR2 SASEGT. The CDR3 region is CASSKTGGSSEKLFF. DNA of the CDR3: TGTGCCAGCAGTAAGACAGGGGGGAGTAGTGAAAAACTGTTTTTT.